One and the same sample provided the 20 T cell receptor beta chains below, sequenced in a study of PD-1 blockade in classical Hodgkin lymphoma. Here immunoSEQ multiplex PCR was the method, and the copy in TCRdb shows in-frame clones only, minus some. Counted here are 65,000 to 95,000 clones, around nine tenths occurring once; the ten biggest clones make up approximately 22%. Relapses following autologous stem cell transplantation were seen in all patients, with brentuximab vedotin exposure varying. The sample in question was peripheral blood mononuclear cells (PBMCs), obtained at baseline. These receptor sequences come from a human donor with classical Hodgkin lymphoma.

J is TRBJ2-7 and V is TRBV29-1; D is undetermined. Germline V gene data show CDR1 as SQVTM and CDR2 as ANQGSEA. V lost 5 bases to trimming and J lost 3 bases, with 17 bases between them. The CDR3 sequence is 14 residues long. The CDR3 is CSVQGITRSYEQYF. CDR3 sequence (DNA): TGCAGCGTTCAAGGCATAACCAGGAGCTACGAGCAGTACTTC.

The chain has TRBV29-1 and TRBJ2-5; 11 bases line up with TRBD1. The V segment lost 6 bases and the J segment 4 bases; nucleotides outside the gene matches: 10. This CDR3 has 15 amino acids. Germline V CDR1 and CDR2: SQVTM, ANQGSEA. This CDR3 reads CSVAPGTGGAETQYF. The CDR3 DNA is TGCAGCGTCGCGCCAGGGACAGGGGGGGCAGAGACCCAGTACTTC. Full variable domain (remainder filled in from reference TRBV29-1 and TRBJ2-5): SAVISQKPSRDICQRGTSLTIQCQVDSQVTMMFWYRQQPGQSLTLIATANQGSEATYESGFVIDKFPISRPNLTFSTLTVSNMSPEDSSIYLCSVAPGTGGAETQYFGPGTRLLVL.

V gene TRBV19 combines with J gene TRBJ2-1, with D maybe TRBD1 (6 bases). Germline-derived CDR1 and CDR2 are LNHDA and SQIVND (reference sequence). This CDR3 contains 13 residues. V lost 2 bases and J lost 6, with 8 bases in between. The CDR3 region has the DNA TGTGCCAGTAGTATAAAACAGGGCAATGAGCAGTTCTTC. Amino acid sequence: CASSIKQGNEQFF.

V usage is TRBV5-1 and J usage is TRBJ1-1; D possibly corresponds to TRBD1 (5 bases). The CDR3 totals 14 residues. V lost 7 bases and J 2 bases, leaving 15 bases between the germline ends. CDR1 and CDR2 (germline): SGHRS, YFSETQ. The CDR3 spells CASSWGDFNTEAFF. The CDR3 coding sequence is TGCGCCAGCTCATGGGGGGACTTTAACACTGAAGCTTTCTTT.

Here the CDR3 reads CASSPGIYEQYF. CDR3 bases: TGTGCCAGCAGCCCCGGGATCTACGAGCAGTACTTC. This chain uses TRBV28 with TRBJ2-7; a possible D gene is TRBD2 (5 bases). Trimming removed 6 bases from V and 3 bases from J, with 9 bases in between. From germline, CDR1 is MDHEN and CDR2 SYDVKM. The CDR3 is made up of 12 amino acids.

The rearrangement uses TRBV7-9 and TRBJ2-7; the D gene is possibly TRBD1 (6 bases). V was shortened by 5 bases and J by 4 bases, with 15 bases between the two germline ends. From germline, CDR1 is SEHNR and CDR2 FQNEAQ (reference sequence). The CDR3 contains 14 residues. As DNA, the CDR3 is TGTGCCAGCAGCCAACCGGGTCAGGGGTACGAGCAGTACTTC. Residues: CASSQPGQGYEQYF.

The J gene is TRBJ1-1, the V gene TRBV6-6, with a weak D call TRBD1 (6 bases). Germline CDR1 MNHNY, CDR2 SVGAGI (reference sequence). CDR3 size: 12 residues. V was trimmed by 3 bases and J by 5 bases, leaving 7 bases between them. The DNA for the CDR3 is TGTGCCAGCAGTTATACAGGGACTGAAGCTTTCTTT. It translates to CASSYTGTEAFF.

The V gene is TRBV6-5, the J gene TRBJ1-2; a possible D gene is TRBD1 (5 bases). The CDR3 extends over 14 amino acids. V lost 2 bases to trimming and J lost 8 bases, with 15 bases between them. Germline V gives CDR1 MNHEY, CDR2 SVGAGI. This CDR3 reads CASSYSGATEGYTF. The CDR3 DNA reads TGTGCCAGCAGTTACAGTGGGGCAACGGAAGGCTACACCTTC.

The rearrangement links TRBV6-4 to TRBJ2-3; D might be TRBD1 or TRBD2, each matching 6 bases. V lost 6 bases to trimming and J lost 6 bases, with 16 bases between them. The CDR3 extends over 14 amino acids. Germline lookup yields CDR1 MRHNA and CDR2 SNTAGT. Written as DNA, the CDR3 is TGTGCCAGCAGCCGCGGGACAACTGGGGATACGCAGTATTTT. Translated, it gives CASSRGTTGDTQYF.

The chain joins TRBV5-4 to TRBJ1-4; TRBD1 agrees at 7 bases. The CDR3 covers 16 residues. Germline V gene data show CDR1 as SGHNT and CDR2 as YYREEE (reference sequence). V dropped 0 bases and J dropped 3; count of bases not matched to a gene: 5. Here the CDR3 DNA reads TGTGCCAGCAGCTTGGGGACAGGCGTTCCTAATGAAAAACTGTTTTTT. It codes for CASSLGTGVPNEKLFF.

The chain links TRBV7-8 to TRBJ2-1; the match to TRBD2 covers 8 bases. Germline values: CDR1 SGHVS, CDR2 FQNEAQ. After removal of 6 bases from V and 4 bases from J, the junction contained 8 bases not matched to a gene. CDR3 length: 15 residues. CDR3 nucleotides: TGTGCCAGCAGTCCAAGCGGGAGCCCGTACAATGAGCAGTTCTTC. Translating gives CASSPSGSPYNEQFF.

The chain joins TRBV15 to TRBJ2-1; D gene uncertain. The V gene lost 5 bases and the J gene lost 0 bases, with 8 bases spanning the gap. Germline CDR1 and CDR2: LNHNV and YYDKDF (reference sequence). CDR3 length: 14 residues. CDR3 DNA: TGTGCCACCAGCGGCCTCAACTCCTACAATGAGCAGTTCTTC. Translated: CATSGLNSYNEQFF.

This clone was found once. The chain uses TRBV13 and TRBJ2-5; 15 positions match TRBD2. Trimming removed 5 bases from V and 2 bases from J; junction bases left unmatched: 12. This CDR3 is built from 19 residues. In germline, CDR1 is PRHDT, CDR2 FYEKMQ (reference sequence). In nucleotides, the CDR3 is TGTGCCAGCAGCGGTGGACTAGCGGGAGGGGATAGGATACAAGAGACCCAGTACTTC. This sequence encodes CASSGGLAGGDRIQETQYF.

The chain carries TRBV5-6 and TRBJ2-6; D is unclear. Germline CDR1 reads SGHDT; CDR2 reads YYEEEE. The CDR3 has 14 amino acids. V lost 6 bases and J 2 bases, leaving 9 bases between the germline ends. CDR3 sequence: CASNQKTGANVLTF. Here the CDR3 DNA reads TGTGCCAGCAACCAGAAAACTGGGGCCAACGTCCTGACTTTC.

The chain uses TRBV14 and TRBJ2-7; tentative D call: TRBD1 (6 bases). Trimming cost V 6 bases and J 4 bases, with 10 bases left between them. CDR3 length: 12 amino acids. Germline assignment: CDR1 SGHDN and CDR2 FVKESK. The CDR3 nucleotides are TGTGCCAGCAGATCCGACAGGTACGAGCAGTACTTC. This codes for CASRSDRYEQYF.

This chain connects TRBV9 to TRBJ1-3, with a tentative D call TRBD1 (6 bases). The germline V gene has CDR1 SGDLS and CDR2 YYNGEE. The germline V and J ends were trimmed by 5 bases and 0 bases, with 12 bases remaining between them. The CDR3 is 15 amino acids. The CDR3 sequence is CASSDRSISGNTIYF. For the CDR3, the DNA is TGTGCCAGCAGTGACAGGAGCATCTCTGGAAACACCATATATTTT. The whole variable domain, filled in from reference TRBV9 and TRBJ1-3, reads DSGVTQTPKHLITATGQRVTLRCSPRSGDLSVYWYQQSLDQGLQFLIQYYNGEERAKGNILERFSAQQFPDLHSELNLSSLELGDSALYFCASSDRSISGNTIYFGEGSWLTVV.

For the CDR3, the DNA is TGTGCCAGTAGTTTTAGCGGGGGAAGCTCCTACAATGAGCAGTTCTTC. This encodes CASSFSGGSSYNEQFF. J is TRBJ2-1 and V is TRBV19; 9 bases line up with TRBD2. Trimming took 5 bases from V and 0 from J; bases not matched to a gene: 5. This CDR3 contains 16 residues. Germline CDR1 is LNHDA and CDR2 is SQIVND (reference sequence).

The chain is built from TRBV30 and TRBJ1-5; unclear D gene. The CDR3 contains 12 residues. Germline V gives CDR1 GTSNPN, CDR2 SVGIG (reference sequence). V lost 7 bases to trimming and J lost 5 bases, with 12 bases between them. The CDR3 here is CAFSHPDQPQHF. CDR3 coding DNA: TGTGCCTTCTCACACCCGGATCAGCCCCAGCATTTT.

This chain connects TRBV2 to TRBJ2-3; D perhaps matches TRBD2 (5 bases). The V gene's germline CDR1 is SNHLY and CDR2 FYNNEI. CDR3 length equals 16 residues. The V gene lost 7 bases and the J gene lost 0 bases, with 17 bases spanning the gap. The CDR3 sequence is CASTLAGRGSTDTQYF. The CDR3 coding sequence is TGTGCCAGCACTCTAGCCGGGCGTGGGAGCACAGATACGCAGTATTTT.

This chain connects TRBV27 to TRBJ1-5; maybe TRBD1 (6 bases). V lost 5 bases to trimming and J lost 3 bases, with 14 bases between them. The germline V gene encodes CDR1 MNHEY and CDR2 SMNVEV (reference sequence). The CDR3 loop spans 15 amino acids. CDR3 loop: CASSPLTGYNQPQHF. The CDR3 DNA reads TGTGCCAGCAGTCCGTTGACAGGCTACAATCAGCCCCAGCATTTT.